This T cell receptor beta chain emerged from a study of blood T cell repertoires in COVID-19. Turning to the study itself: Samples of COVID-19 (acute and convalescent) were obtained from the United States, Italy and Spain.

Germline V gene lookup returns CDR1 LNHDA and CDR2 SQIVND (reference sequence). The CDR3 is made up of 15 amino acids. J lost 5 bases, V lost 5 bases, and 10 bases had no gene match. As handled by the study authors: Nucleated cell counts were estimated from reference gene primer amplification. Repertoires were generated with immunoSEQ multiplex PCR, while TCRdb's copy carries only in-frame clones and drops some. V, J and clone size are those of that table, while D and trimming were read from the DNA. The sample records just under 95,000 clones, 80% being singletons. This clonotype was obtained from a human donor in a cohort sampled during active COVID-19. The rearrangement uses TRBV19 and TRBJ2-7; 9 bases are shared with TRBD1. Specimen: peripheral blood. In nucleotides, the CDR3 is TGTGCCAGTAGTGGCCCCGGGACAGGGCGGCACGAGCAGTACTTC. This encodes CASSGPGTGRHEQYF.